This T cell receptor beta chain was captured in a study of blood T cell repertoires in COVID-19 (dated by TCRdb to the early 2020s). For context, the study as a whole: Collaborator samples came from the United States, Italy and Spain and covered acute and convalescent phases of COVID-19. The material from the prospective study consisted of cDNA or gDNA derived from T cells, B-cell-depleted T cells, or PBMCs. The dataset comprised deeply sampled blood TCRbeta repertoires from subjects exposed to, actively infected with, or recovered from COVID-19. The repertoires were released in a freely available public database meant as a resource for research on the immune response to SARS-CoV-2. The samples were drawn from the first 160 participants of the ongoing ImmuneRACE study and from about 1,200 subjects provided by 6 global collaborators. A de-identified subject ID, COVID-19 status, age in years and sex were almost always included in the sample metadata. Where available, HLA class I and class II types were obtained from metadata supplied by the sample provider rather than from assay-based typing. What the authors observed across the whole study: The quantity of clinical and demographic metadata differed by source and by participant and was supplied without curation.

The immunoSEQ Assay, a bias-controlled multiplex PCR, was used to amplify TCRbeta CDR3 regions from genomic DNA. The original pipeline was this. Nucleated cell counts per sample were estimated from amplification of reference gene primers within the assay. To quantify the absolute abundance of each unique TCRbeta CDR3 rearrangement, sequence reads were collapsed and filtered. Productive Simpson clonality was computed per sample as the square root of Simpson's diversity index over productive rearrangements. As stored in TCRdb, this immuneACCESS dataset retains in-frame rearrangements with V and J assigned. A fraction of the clones does not appear; measured against another copy, unresolved V genes explain less than half of the discrepancy, and the remainder lacks a known reason. V and J calls and clone size follow that table, whereas D and trimming were derived from the DNA. This sample has some 700,000 clones in its table, and over 80% of those were observed once. Approximately 0.3% of the sample is held by the ten biggest clonotypes.

Whole blood was collected in K2EDTA tubes by collaborating institutions according to the institutions' own protocols. For TCRbeta analysis, collaborators shipped samples in one of three forms: frozen whole blood, isolated PBMCs, or DNA extracted from either of those sample types. Based on the germline V gene, the CDR1 and CDR2 sequences are LGHNA and YSLEER. The CDR3 runs 16 amino acids, cysteine and phenylalanine included. Only the CDR3 part of the read is kept: 48 bases, read in frame from the first base. Trimmed from V: 4 bases; trimmed from J: 1 base; junction bases lacking a gene match: 2. A remark on this clone: What antigen it recognizes has not been identified. No quality values exist for individual bases; no much larger clone is one base distant.

The sequencing input was peripheral blood. The chain employs TRBV4-3 and TRBJ2-1; 12 middle bases align to TRBD2. This clonotype originated in a young woman with acute or convalescent COVID-19. The nucleotide sequence reads TGCGCCAGCAGCCGGGGACTAGCGGGTTCCTACAATGAGCAGTTCTTC. Translated, this is CASSRGLAGSYNEQFF.